The T cell receptor (beta chain) described here comes from a study of control samples from healthy donors and cancer patients (dated by TCRdb to 2018 to 2020). At the junction V is shortened by 7 bases and J by 8 bases, with 20 bases in between. Via the germline V gene, CDR1 is SGHTA and CDR2 FQGNSA. The CDR3, from cysteine to phenylalanine, totals 14 residues. Just the 42-base CDR3 DNA is kept, in frame starting at base 1. The library was obtained by the immunoSEQ multiplex PCR assay. This is the immuneACCESS table as TCRdb keeps it, with only in-frame sequences that have V and J called. A part of the clones is gone; compared with another copy, unresolved V genes explain less than half, and the rest is unexplained. The sample table contains approximately 90,000 clones; only one count was recorded for around 81% of them. Around a fifth of the sample is in the top ten clones. Notes on this clone: Its specific antigen is unknown. Nothing much larger sits one base from this clone, and base qualities are not available.

The V and J genes are TRBV7-2 and TRBJ1-2; possibly the D gene is TRBD1, per 6 matching bases. This clonotype was sampled from a man aged 30-40 years in good health. The sequenced material came from blood. CDR3 sequence: CASNSWGLEEGYTF. In nucleotide form, the sequence is TGTGCCAGCAATAGCTGGGGGCTTGAAGAAGGCTACACCTTC. The entire variable domain, with the stretches around the CDR3 drawn from the reference TRBV7-2 and TRBJ1-2 proteins, is GAGVSQSPSNKVTEKGKDVELRCDPISGHTALYWYRQSLGQGLEFLIYFQGNSAPDKSGLPSDRFSAERTGGSVSTLTIQRTQQEDSAVYLCASNSWGLEEGYTFGSGTRLTVV.